The T cell receptor (beta chain) described here comes from a study of OX40 agonist ivuxolimab in advanced cancers. Turning to the study itself: From roughly 20 to 90 years was the age range, with a mean of about 56 years, and over 80% were male. Regarding the study as a whole: Individuals who were partial responders at 0.1-3.0 mg/kg had clonal expansion that ranked among the lowest. Clonal expansion by week 6 occurred in CD4+ and CD8+ blood T cells (at 0.1 to 3.0 mg/kg).

This clone was seen just once. Its matching antigen is unknown. The data were produced by immunoSEQ multiplex PCR, yet TCRdb's version contains in-frame clones alone and is incomplete. Of 70,000 to 85,000 clones in the sample, about 87% were seen once. The length of the CDR3 is 14 residues. Trimming removed 2 bases at V and 10 bases at J, with 15 bases between. Looked up from germline, CDR1 is MNHNS and CDR2 is SASEGT. The V call is TRBV6-1, the J call TRBJ1-5; a possible D gene is TRBD1 (6 bases). The sample consisted of CD4+ or CD8+ T cells sorted from blood, taken in a trial of the OX40 agonist ivuxolimab. The source is an adult with an advanced solid tumor such as melanoma, head and neck, liver or kidney cancer. The CDR3 region has the DNA TGTGCCAGCAGTGAAACGGGGGGGCGTGGCCCCCAGCATTTT. Its translation: CASSETGGRGPQHF.